This T cell receptor beta chain was retrieved from a study of cytomegalovirus exposure and HLA in healthy donors. About the study: Out of several hundred genotyped donors, about 80% belonged to the Caucasian-associated ancestry cluster.

The CDR3 has 12 amino acids. V was clipped by 3 bases and J by 5 bases, with 4 bases between them. Looked up from germline, CDR1 is SGHTA and CDR2 is FQGNSA. As to this clone: Its target is unknown.

In the PCR, 60 Vbeta and 13 Jbeta primers were used. Assay used: immunoSEQ multiplex PCR; TCRdb lists only in-frame clones, some missing. This table has 55,000 or so clones, around 78% appearing once. Study-wide points: In vitro work confirmed that a few CMV-associated chains recognize CMV antigens. In a later analysis, a missense DCLRE1C variant was linked to TCR beta V- and J-gene trimming.

The sample consisted of PBMCs. The origin of this receptor is a female donor in good health and CMV-seronegative. J is TRBJ2-2 and V is TRBV7-2; D uncertain. The CDR3 DNA is TGTGCCAGCAGCTTTAGTACCGGGGAGCTGTTTTTT. Translation gives CASSFSTGELFF.